This section outlines one T cell receptor beta chain sequence together with its context. The junction differs from germline at one of its ends, possibly a read error. This entry belongs to a study of cytomegalovirus exposure and HLA in healthy donors. Amplification used 60 Vbeta primers and 13 Jbeta primers. TCRdb keeps only in-frame clones here, not all; method: immunoSEQ multiplex PCR. The repertoire includes 130,000 to 150,000 clones, about 85% of them detected once, and 2.5% to 3.5% sits in the top ten. The CDR3 contains 14 residues. Germline V CDR1 and CDR2: LNHNV, YYDKDF (reference sequence). The source of this sequence is a female donor in good health and CMV-seronegative. The sequencing sample was made of PBMCs. The chain links TRBV15 to TRBJ1-1; the D is unclear. CDR3 region: CATSRDLFNTEAFF. DNA of the CDR3: TGTGCCACCAGCAGAGATCTTTTCAACACCGAAGCTTTCTTT.